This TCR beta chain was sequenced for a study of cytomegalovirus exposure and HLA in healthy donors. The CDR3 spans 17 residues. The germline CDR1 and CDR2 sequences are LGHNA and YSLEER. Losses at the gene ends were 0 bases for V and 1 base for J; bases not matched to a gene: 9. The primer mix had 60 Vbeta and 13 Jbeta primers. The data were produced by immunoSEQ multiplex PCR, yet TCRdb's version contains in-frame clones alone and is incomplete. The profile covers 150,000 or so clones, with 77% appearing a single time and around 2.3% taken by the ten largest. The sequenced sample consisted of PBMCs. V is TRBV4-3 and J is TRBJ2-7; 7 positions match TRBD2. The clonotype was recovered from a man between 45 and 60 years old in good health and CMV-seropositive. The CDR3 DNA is TGCGCCAGCAGCCAAGATGAGGTGACTAGCTTTTCCTACGAGCAGTACTTC. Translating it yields CASSQDEVTSFSYEQYF.